This T cell receptor (beta chain) was captured in a study of blood T cell repertoires in COVID-19. Study-level background: There were acute and convalescent COVID-19 samples, and they came from the United States, Italy and Spain. T cells, B-cell-depleted T cells, or PBMCs provided the cDNA or gDNA that served as material.

Trimming cost V 1 base and J 7 bases, with 7 bases left between them. The length of the CDR3 is 12 residues. Germline values: CDR1 LNHNV, CDR2 YYDKDF (reference sequence). Original processing methods: How many nucleated cells were present was estimated from reference gene primer amplification. The table came from immunoSEQ multiplex PCR; TCRdb's copy has only in-frame clones and leaves some out. The V and J calls and the clone size are those of that table, but D and trimming were determined from the DNA. The repertoire includes 120,000 or so clones, approximately 86% of them detected once, and 0.88% sits in the top ten. This clone came up once.

This chain uses TRBV15 with TRBJ1-1, with D possibly matching TRBD1 (5 bases). This clonotype was obtained from a woman aged 45 to 65 with active or convalescent COVID-19. The sequencing input was peripheral blood. The CDR3 sequence: CATSRADSEAFF. Here the CDR3 DNA reads TGTGCCACCAGCAGAGCTGACAGTGAAGCTTTCTTT.